This T cell receptor (beta chain) is from a study of cytomegalovirus exposure and HLA in healthy donors. 60 Vbeta and 13 Jbeta primers were used in PCR. Profiled with immunoSEQ multiplex PCR; TCRdb holds only in-frame clones, not every one. The table has about 140,000 clones, 80% seen once; the top ten hold 1.2%. Findings and caveats of the study: In an earlier analysis, about 90% or about 30%: the productive usage of most TCR beta V segments. At a 0.05 false discovery rate, a later analysis found about 17,000 TCR beta sequences to be associated with HLA alleles.

CDR3 size: 17 residues. The germline CDR1 and CDR2 sequences are SGDLS and YYNGEE. V lost 0 bases and J lost 6; bases outside the gene matches: 4. As concerns this clone: Its antigen is unidentified.

The chain employs TRBV9 and TRBJ2-1; 15 bases line up with TRBD2. The clonotype originates from a female donor in good health and CMV-seronegative. Sample: PBMCs. The CDR3 nucleotides are TGTGCCAGCAGCGTAGCTACGGGACTAGCGGGAGGCAATGAGCAGTTCTTC. This gives the protein CASSVATGLAGGNEQFF.